These T cell receptor beta chains were read from a single sample in a study of T cells in Graves' hyperthyroidism and ophthalmopathy. TCRdb passed the multiplex PCR reads through MiXCR, listing each CDR3 protein once. Of hundreds of thousands of distinct CDR3 sequences in the sample, approximately 15% were seen once. The sample comprised blood. Source of these receptors: a woman in her twenties or thirties with Graves' hyperthyroidism that later progressed to Graves' ophthalmopathy. The CDR3 runs from the conserved cysteine through the conserved F or W. D genes are given only for firm matches. Clone sizes are given selectively: once, few, many, or a class where the clone is expanded.

D gene: TRBD1; J gene: TRBJ2-7; V gene: TRBV7-9; clone size: many; CDR3 protein: CASSSWLDRDYEQYF; CDR3 DNA: TGTGCCAGCAGCTCATGGCTGGACAGGGACTACGAGCAGTACTTC
D gene: .; J gene: TRBJ1-1; V gene: TRBV5-1; clone size: many; CDR3 protein: CASSVTVLWGGLTEAFF; CDR3 DNA: TGCGCCAGCAGCGTCACGGTCTTGTGGGGCGGACTCACTGAAGCTTTCTTT
D gene: TRBD2; J gene: TRBJ2-3; V gene: TRBV20-1; clone size: many; CDR3 protein: CSAKTRLAVRDTQYF; CDR3 DNA: TGCAGTGCTAAAACTCGACTAGCGGTCCGAGATACGCAGTATTTT
D gene: .; J gene: TRBJ2-7; V gene: TRBV3-1; clone size: many; CDR3 protein: CASALAGYEQYF; CDR3 DNA: TGTGCCAGCGCCTTGGCGGGGTACGAGCAGTACTTC
D gene: .; J gene: TRBJ2-6; V gene: TRBV5-1; clone size: many; CDR3 protein: CASSKDPSSGANVLTF; CDR3 DNA: TGCGCCAGCAGCAAGGACCCGTCCTCTGGGGCCAACGTCCTGACTTTC
D gene: .; J gene: TRBJ1-1; V gene: TRBV19; clone size: .; CDR3 protein: CASSIYLNTEAFF; CDR3 DNA: TGTGCCAGTAGTATCTATTTAAACACTGAAGCTTTCTTT
D gene: .; J gene: TRBJ2-7; V gene: TRBV28; clone size: many; CDR3 protein: CAISEAGRWTYEQYF; CDR3 DNA: TGTGCCATCTCAGAGGCGGGACGGTGGACCTACGAGCAGTACTTC
D gene: .; J gene: TRBJ2-2; V gene: TRBV28; clone size: many; CDR3 protein: CASNERWGGELFF; CDR3 DNA: TGTGCCAGCAACGAGCGGTGGGGCGGGGAGCTGTTTTTT
D gene: .; J gene: TRBJ2-1; V gene: TRBV7-9; clone size: many; CDR3 protein: CASSLASSYNEQFF; CDR3 DNA: TGTGCCAGCAGCTTGGCGAGCTCCTACAATGAGCAGTTCTTC
D gene: TRBD2; J gene: TRBJ2-3; V gene: TRBV11-2; clone size: .; CDR3 protein: CASSHPGGGTDTQYF; CDR3 DNA: TGTGCCAGCAGCCATCCGGGGGGGGGAACAGATACGCAGTATTTT
D gene: .; J gene: TRBJ1-2; V gene: TRBV6-4; clone size: few; CDR3 protein: CASRAGEGRGYTF; CDR3 DNA: TGTGCCAGCCGGGCAGGGGAAGGCCGGGGCTACACCTTC
D gene: TRBD1; J gene: TRBJ1-5; V gene: TRBV19; clone size: many; CDR3 protein: CASSGQGGNQPQHF; CDR3 DNA: TGTGCCAGCAGTGGACAGGGGGGCAATCAGCCCCAGCATTTT
D gene: TRBD2; J gene: TRBJ2-1; V gene: TRBV10-3; clone size: many; CDR3 protein: CAISAAGSGNEQFF; CDR3 DNA: TGTGCCATCAGTGCAGCGGGATCGGGAAATGAGCAGTTCTTC
D gene: TRBD2; J gene: TRBJ2-3; V gene: TRBV3-1; clone size: .; CDR3 protein: CASSRPWSTSGRVGDAQYF; CDR3 DNA: TGTGCCAGCAGCCGACCCTGGAGTACCAGCGGGAGGGTGGGTGATGCGCAGTATTTT
D gene: .; J gene: TRBJ2-1; V gene: TRBV10-3; clone size: few; CDR3 protein: CAIKQTESSYNEQFF; CDR3 DNA: TGTGCCATCAAGCAGACGGAGAGCTCCTACAATGAGCAGTTCTTC
D gene: TRBD2; J gene: TRBJ2-1; V gene: TRBV19; clone size: many; CDR3 protein: CASTSTSGREQFF; CDR3 DNA: TGTGCCAGTACTTCGACTAGCGGGCGAGAGCAGTTCTTC
D gene: TRBD1; J gene: TRBJ2-7; V gene: TRBV29-1; clone size: many; CDR3 protein: CSVGTRGPTLRHEQYF; CDR3 DNA: TGCAGCGTTGGAACCAGGGGGCCCACGTTACGGCACGAGCAGTACTTC
D gene: .; J gene: TRBJ2-3; V gene: TRBV3-1; clone size: .; CDR3 protein: CASSPPLGSGDTDTQYF; CDR3 DNA: TGTGCCAGCAGCCCACCCCTTGGTAGCGGAGACACAGATACGCAGTATTTT
D gene: .; J gene: TRBJ2-7; V gene: TRBV6-1; clone size: many; CDR3 protein: CASRLQGGYYEQYF; CDR3 DNA: TGTGCCAGCAGGCTCCAGGGTGGGTACTACGAGCAGTACTTC
D gene: TRBD1; J gene: TRBJ2-3; V gene: TRBV7-9; clone size: .; CDR3 protein: CASGDSTRDTQYF; CDR3 DNA: TGTGCCAGCGGGGACAGCACTAGGGATACGCAGTATTTT
D gene: .; J gene: TRBJ2-7; V gene: TRBV6-2/TRBV6-3; clone size: many; CDR3 protein: CASSMPLGLHYEQYF; CDR3 DNA: TGTGCCAGCAGTATGCCCCTGGGCTTGCACTACGAGCAGTACTTC
D gene: .; J gene: TRBJ2-3; V gene: TRBV11-1; clone size: many; CDR3 protein: CASSPGPTDTQYF; CDR3 DNA: TGTGCCAGCAGCCCGGGACCCACAGATACGCAGTATTTT
D gene: .; J gene: TRBJ2-7; V gene: TRBV6-2/TRBV6-3; clone size: few; CDR3 protein: CASTVQEGKEEQYF; CDR3 DNA: TGTGCCAGCACCGTACAGGAGGGAAAGGAGGAGCAGTACTTC
D gene: TRBD2; J gene: TRBJ2-1; V gene: TRBV7-2; clone size: many; CDR3 protein: CASSRVGGSGDNEQFF; CDR3 DNA: TGTGCCAGCAGCCGAGTTGGCGGGAGTGGTGACAATGAGCAGTTCTTC
D gene: .; J gene: TRBJ2-7; V gene: TRBV27; clone size: many; CDR3 protein: CASSLSEGTVSYEQYF; CDR3 DNA: TGTGCCAGCAGTTTATCAGAGGGAACGGTCTCCTACGAGCAGTACTTC
D gene: .; J gene: TRBJ1-1; V gene: TRBV12-3/TRBV12-4; clone size: many; CDR3 protein: CASSRVLTEAFF; CDR3 DNA: TGTGCCAGCAGTAGGGTACTCACTGAAGCTTTCTTT
D gene: .; J gene: TRBJ1-2; V gene: TRBV11-2; clone size: many; CDR3 protein: CASSPASHGYTF; CDR3 DNA: TGTGCCAGCAGCCCCGCCAGCCATGGCTACACCTTC
D gene: TRBD2; J gene: TRBJ2-5; V gene: TRBV3-1; clone size: many; CDR3 protein: CASSQPRTSGETQYF; CDR3 DNA: TGTGCCAGCAGCCAACCGAGGACTAGCGGAGAGACCCAGTACTTC
D gene: .; J gene: TRBJ1-2; V gene: TRBV19; clone size: many; CDR3 protein: CASSGQGRNYGYTF; CDR3 DNA: TGTGCCAGTAGTGGTCAGGGAAGGAACTATGGCTACACCTTC
D gene: .; J gene: TRBJ1-4; V gene: TRBV6-1; clone size: .; CDR3 protein: CASSEAFGGSDEKLFF; CDR3 DNA: TGTGCCAGCAGTGAAGCGTTCGGGGGGAGCGATGAAAAACTGTTTTTT
D gene: .; J gene: TRBJ1-5; V gene: TRBV24-1; clone size: few; CDR3 protein: CATSDTGGGNQPQHF; CDR3 DNA: TGTGCCACCAGTGATACTGGGGGAGGCAATCAGCCCCAGCATTTT
D gene: .; J gene: TRBJ2-7; V gene: TRBV2; clone size: many; CDR3 protein: CASSERSWGEYF; CDR3 DNA: TGTGCCAGCAGTGAAAGGTCGTGGGGCGAGTACTTC
D gene: TRBD2; J gene: TRBJ2-5; V gene: TRBV6-1; clone size: many; CDR3 protein: CASSSFGGIKTQYF; CDR3 DNA: TGTGCCAGCAGCTCCTTCGGGGGGATAAAGACCCAGTACTTC
D gene: .; J gene: TRBJ1-2; V gene: TRBV24-1; clone size: few; CDR3 protein: CATSDRGPTPYGYTF; CDR3 DNA: TGTGCCACCAGTGACCGCGGACCTACCCCCTATGGCTACACCTTC
D gene: TRBD2; J gene: TRBJ2-7; V gene: TRBV2; clone size: many; CDR3 protein: CASKAGFGVVSGQYF; CDR3 DNA: TGTGCCAGCAAAGCGGGGTTTGGGGTGGTCTCAGGGCAGTACTTC
D gene: .; J gene: TRBJ2-3; V gene: TRBV10-3; clone size: many; CDR3 protein: CASGADPIDTQYF; CDR3 DNA: TGTGCATCAGGGGCTGACCCCATAGATACGCAGTATTTT
D gene: .; J gene: TRBJ1-1; V gene: TRBV27; clone size: many; CDR3 protein: CASSSPGRVTEAFF; CDR3 DNA: TGTGCCAGCAGTTCACCAGGGCGAGTCACTGAAGCTTTCTTT
D gene: .; J gene: TRBJ1-3; V gene: TRBV20-1; clone size: .; CDR3 protein: CSAKAGEGTGNSIYF; CDR3 DNA: TGCAGTGCTAAAGCCGGGGAGGGAACTGGAAACTCCATATATTTT
D gene: TRBD2; J gene: TRBJ2-1; V gene: TRBV20-1; clone size: few; CDR3 protein: CSASPGGGNEQFF; CDR3 DNA: TGCAGTGCTAGCCCGGGAGGAGGGAATGAGCAGTTCTTC
D gene: .; J gene: TRBJ2-2; V gene: TRBV2; clone size: many; CDR3 protein: CASSEANTGELFF; CDR3 DNA: TGTGCCAGCAGTGAGGCCAACACCGGGGAGCTGTTTTTT
D gene: TRBD2; J gene: TRBJ2-7; V gene: TRBV6-5; clone size: many; CDR3 protein: CASSYLGSGGYEQYF; CDR3 DNA: TGTGCCAGCAGTTACTTGGGGAGCGGGGGCTACGAGCAGTACTTC
D gene: .; J gene: TRBJ2-3; V gene: TRBV20-1; clone size: many; CDR3 protein: CSARDLKGGEDTQYF; CDR3 DNA: TGCAGTGCTAGAGACCTAAAGGGGGGAGAGGATACGCAGTATTTT
D gene: .; J gene: TRBJ1-2; V gene: TRBV13; clone size: many; CDR3 protein: CASSFLDMSYGYTF; CDR3 DNA: TGTGCCAGCAGCTTCTTGGACATGAGCTATGGCTACACCTTC